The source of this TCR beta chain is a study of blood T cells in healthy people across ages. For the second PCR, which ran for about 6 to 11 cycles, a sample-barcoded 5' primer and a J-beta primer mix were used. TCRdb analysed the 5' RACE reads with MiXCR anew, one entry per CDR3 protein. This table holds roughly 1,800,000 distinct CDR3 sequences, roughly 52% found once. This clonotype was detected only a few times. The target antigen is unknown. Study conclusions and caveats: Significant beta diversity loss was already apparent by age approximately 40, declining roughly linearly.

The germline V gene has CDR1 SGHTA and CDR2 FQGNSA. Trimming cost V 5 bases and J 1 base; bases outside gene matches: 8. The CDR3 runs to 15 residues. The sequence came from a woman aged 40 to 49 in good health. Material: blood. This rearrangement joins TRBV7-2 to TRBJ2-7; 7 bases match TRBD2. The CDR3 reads CASSHGTTPSYEQYF. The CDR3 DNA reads TGTGCCAGCAGCCACGGGACTACACCTTCCTACGAGCAGTACTTC.